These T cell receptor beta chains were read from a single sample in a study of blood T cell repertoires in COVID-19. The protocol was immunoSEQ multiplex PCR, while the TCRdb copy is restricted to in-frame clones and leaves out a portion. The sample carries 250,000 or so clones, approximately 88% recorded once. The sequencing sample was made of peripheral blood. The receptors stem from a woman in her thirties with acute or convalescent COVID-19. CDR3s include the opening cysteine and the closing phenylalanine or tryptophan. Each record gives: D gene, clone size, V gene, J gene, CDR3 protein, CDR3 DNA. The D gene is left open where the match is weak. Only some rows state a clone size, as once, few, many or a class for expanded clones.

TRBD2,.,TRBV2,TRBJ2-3,CASRRLAGSTDTQYF,TGTGCCAGCAGACGACTAGCGGGTAGCACAGATACGCAGTATTTT
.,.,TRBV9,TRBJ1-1,CASSVLGKNTEAFF,TGTGCCAGCAGCGTACTGGGCAAGAACACTGAAGCTTTCTTT
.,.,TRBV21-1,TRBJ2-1,CASSMTYYNEQFF,TGTGCCAGCAGCATGACATATTACAATGAGCAGTTCTTC
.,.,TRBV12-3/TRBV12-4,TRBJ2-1,CASIQRVRDEQFF,TGTGCCAGCATCCAGCGGGTCCGAGATGAGCAGTTCTTC
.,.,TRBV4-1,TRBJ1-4,CASSQDGRGNEKLFF,TGCGCCAGCAGCCAAGACGGAAGGGGTAATGAAAAACTGTTTTTT
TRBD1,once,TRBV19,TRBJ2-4,CASRGWTGGTKNIQYF,TGTGCCAGTAGGGGATGGACAGGGGGCACCAAAAACATTCAGTACTTC
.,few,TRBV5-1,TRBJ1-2,CASSFQPELTGGYTF,TGCGCCAGCAGCTTCCAACCGGAGCTCACCGGCGGCTACACCTTC
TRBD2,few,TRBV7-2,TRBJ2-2,CASSVITSGSRTGELFF,TGTGCCAGCAGCGTTATTACTAGCGGGAGTCGAACCGGGGAGCTGTTTTTT
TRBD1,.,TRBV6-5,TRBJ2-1,CASNQARQGEQFF,TGTGCCAGCAACCAAGCCCGACAGGGTGAGCAGTTCTTC
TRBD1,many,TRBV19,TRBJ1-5,CASSIETGGNQPQHF,TGTGCCAGTAGTATTGAGACAGGGGGCAATCAGCCCCAGCATTTT
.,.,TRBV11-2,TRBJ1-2,CASGGLRGSGGYTF,TGTGCCAGCGGAGGGCTCCGAGGCAGCGGGGGCTACACCTTC
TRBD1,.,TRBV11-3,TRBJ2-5,CASSLDSGTGKETQYF,TGTGCCAGCAGCTTAGATTCTGGGACAGGAAAAGAGACCCAGTACTTC
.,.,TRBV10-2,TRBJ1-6,CASSIQNNSPLHF,TGCGCCAGCAGTATTCAGAATAATTCACCCCTCCACTTT
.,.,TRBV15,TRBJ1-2,CATSRGVGNYGYTF,TGTGCCACCAGCAGAGGAGTCGGGAACTATGGCTACACCTTC
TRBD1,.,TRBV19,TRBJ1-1,CASSPNPRQGTTSRTEAFF,TGTGCCAGTAGTCCCAATCCCAGACAGGGGACCACATCGCGGACTGAAGCTTTCTTT
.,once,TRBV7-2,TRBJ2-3,CASSIDRIDTQYF,TGTGCCAGCAGCATCGACAGGATAGATACGCAGTATTTT
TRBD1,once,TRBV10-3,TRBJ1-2,CAISVGWTGDYGYTF,TGTGCCATCAGTGTAGGATGGACAGGGGATTATGGCTACACCTTC
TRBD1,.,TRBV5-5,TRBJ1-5,CASSPTGSVDQPQHF,TGTGCCAGCAGCCCGACAGGGTCTGTTGATCAGCCCCAGCATTTT
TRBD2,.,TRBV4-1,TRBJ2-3,CASSQDRTSGTSTDTQYF,TGCGCCAGCAGCCAAGATCGGACTAGCGGGACTAGCACAGATACGCAGTATTTT
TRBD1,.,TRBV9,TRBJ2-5,CASSVSTGLQETQYF,TGTGCCAGCAGCGTCTCGACAGGGCTGCAAGAGACCCAGTACTTC
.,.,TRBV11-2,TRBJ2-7,CASSLYRGIPYEQYF,TGTGCCAGCAGCTTATACAGAGGGATCCCCTACGAGCAGTACTTC
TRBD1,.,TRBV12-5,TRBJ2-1,CASGLWRGGQGDRNEQFF,TGTGCTAGTGGTTTGTGGCGCGGTGGCCAGGGGGATAGGAATGAGCAGTTCTTC
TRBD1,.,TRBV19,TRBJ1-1,CASSAWGTGKGTEAFF,TGTGCCAGTAGTGCCTGGGGGACAGGGAAGGGCACTGAAGCTTTCTTT
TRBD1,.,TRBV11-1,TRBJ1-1,CASSLARGLSYEAFF,TGTGCCAGCAGCTTAGCCAGGGGGCTCTCCTATGAAGCTTTCTTT
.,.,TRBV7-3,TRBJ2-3,CASSYLRTQYF,TGTGCCAGCAGCTATTTGCGGACGCAGTATTTT
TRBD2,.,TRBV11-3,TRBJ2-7,CASIGQGTISREGPYEQYF,TGTGCCAGCATAGGGCAGGGAACTATATCGCGGGAGGGCCCCTACGAGCAGTACTTC
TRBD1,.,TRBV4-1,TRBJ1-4,CASSHEGAHYEKLFF,TGCGCCAGCAGCCATGAGGGGGCGCATTACGAAAAACTGTTTTTT
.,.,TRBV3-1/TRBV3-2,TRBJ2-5,CASSPLGLYRETQYF,TGTGCCAGCAGCCCACTTGGACTGTATAGAGAGACCCAGTACTTC
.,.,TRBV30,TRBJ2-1,CAWSRTARASYNEQFF,TGTGCCTGGAGCCGGACAGCCCGAGCCTCCTACAATGAGCAGTTCTTC